The 9 T cell receptor beta chains listed next were all sequenced from one sample in a study of CD8 T cells in ankylosing spondylitis. Their recognized antigens are unknown. TCRdb independently ran MiXCR on the 5' RACE reads; one entry per CDR3 protein. Here the sample spans roughly 400,000 distinct CDR3 sequences, 20% to 25% being singletons. Overall study results and limits: Within ankylosing spondylitis blood, a TCR beta motif made up of roughly eight highly homologous variants appeared to be characteristic.

Sequenced input: blood, either unsorted or a sorted T cell fraction (not recorded which). The receptors originated from a male donor with ankylosing spondylitis.

The sample holds a few counts of this clonotype. The rearrangement links TRBV6-5 to TRBJ2-7; D ambiguous. Germline-derived CDR1 and CDR2 are MNHEY and SVGAGI. The CDR3 contains 15 residues. The germline V and J ends were trimmed by 0 bases and 5 bases, with 14 bases remaining between them. The CDR3 sequence: CASSYSIGLPDEQYF. CDR3 DNA: TGTGCCAGCAGTTACTCGATTGGGCTCCCTGACGAGCAGTACTTC.

The chain links TRBV5-1 to TRBJ2-5; TRBD1 matches 8 bases. The CDR3 has 14 residues. V shed 4 bases, J shed 5 bases, and the junction held 7 bases outside the gene matches. In germline, CDR1 is SGHRS, CDR2 YFSETQ. CDR3 sequence (DNA): TGCGCCAGCAGCCTGGGACAGGCCGGGGAGACCCAGTACTTC. Amino acids: CASSLGQAGETQYF.

CDR3 nucleotide sequence: TGTGCCAGCAGTGGGTCTAGCGGGAGGTTCGCAGAGACCCAGTACTTC. It translates to CASSGSSGRFAETQYF. The V gene is TRBV2, the J gene TRBJ2-5, with TRBD2 matching over 11 bases. V dropped 4 bases and J dropped 4; count of bases not matched to a gene: 8. The CDR3 is 16 residues long. Germline V CDR1 and CDR2: SNHLY, FYNNEI.

The J gene is TRBJ1-5, the V gene TRBV11-2; weak D call: TRBD1 (6 bases). CDR3 length: 16 amino acids. The V and J ends lost 5 bases and 2 bases respectively, with 16 bases between them. The germline V gene encodes CDR1 SGHAT and CDR2 FQNNGV. The CDR3 coding sequence is TGTGCCAGCAGCCCCCGGGCAGGGGCCCGCAATCAGCCCCAGCATTTT. Amino acids: CASSPRAGARNQPQHF.

The chain joins TRBV5-1 to TRBJ2-2; D is unclear. This CDR3 spans 15 amino acids. V was cut by 0 bases and J by 4 bases, with 10 bases left in between. Looked up from germline, CDR1 is SGHRS and CDR2 is YFSETQ. For the CDR3, the DNA is TGCGCCAGCAGCTTGGGTCAGAAGACCACCGGGGAGCTGTTTTTT. It encodes CASSLGQKTTGELFF. The full variable domain, in which reference TRBV5-1 and TRBJ2-2 provide the parts outside the CDR3, is KAGVTQTPRYLIKTRGQQVTLSCSPISGHRSVSWYQQTPGQGLQFLFEYFSETQRNKGNFPGRFSGRQFSNSRSEMNVSTLELGDSALYLCASSLGQKTTGELFFGEGSRLTVL.

The genes are TRBV5-5 and TRBJ1-3; D unclear. The CDR3 totals 14 residues. Between the trimmed V and J ends, which lost 2 bases and 0 bases, there was a span of 6 bases. In germline, CDR1 is SGHKS, CDR2 YYEKEE (reference sequence). CDR3 DNA: TGTGCCAGCAGCTTCACGAGCTCTGGAAACACCATATATTTT. This codes for CASSFTSSGNTIYF.

The CDR3: CAIARNGWTNEKLFF. CDR3 nucleotides: TGTGCCATTGCTCGCAACGGGTGGACTAATGAAAAACTGTTTTTT. This chain uses TRBV7-2 with TRBJ1-4, with D unclear. V lost 10 bases and J 2 bases, leaving 17 bases between the germline ends. The CDR3 runs to 15 residues. Germline V CDR1 and CDR2: SGHTA, FQGNSA.

The rearrangement links TRBV29-1 to TRBJ1-1; D is unclear. CDR3 length equals 13 residues. V lost 1 base to trimming and J lost 2 bases, with 8 bases between them. Germline lookup yields CDR1 SQVTM and CDR2 ANQGSEA. The CDR3: CSVEAQLNTEAFF. Here the CDR3 DNA reads TGCAGCGTTGAAGCACAGCTAAACACTGAAGCTTTCTTT.

Only a few counts were recorded for this clonotype. The rearrangement links TRBV7-2 to TRBJ2-5; D is unclear. This CDR3 is 14 amino acids long. Trimming removed 5 bases from V and 2 bases from J, with 12 bases in between. Germline values: CDR1 SGHTA, CDR2 FQGNSA. The CDR3 coding sequence is TGTGCCAGCAGCGGAGCCCTAGTTCAAGAGACCCAGTACTTC. This codes for CASSGALVQETQYF. The variable domain in full, with the rest retrieved from reference TRBV7-2 and TRBJ2-5, is GAGVSQSPSNKVTEKGKDVELRCDPISGHTALYWYRQSLGQGLEFLIYFQGNSAPDKSGLPSDRFSAERTGGSVSTLTIQRTQQEDSAVYLCASSGALVQETQYFGPGTRLLVL.